This T cell receptor beta chain emerged from a study of graft-versus-host responses after intestinal transplantation. Across the study: All recipients were transplanted with multivisceral, liver-intestinal, or isolated intestinal grafts. All of the recipients had induction that used anti-thymocyte globulin, then tacrolimus and steroids for about 3 years.

General study results and limits: Some patients had graft-donor T cell macrochimerism. In their allografts, the ratios of graft-versus-host to host-versus-graft T cell clones were high. The marrow of recipients harbored GvH clones, and ileum or blood showed some of them first.

To note about this clone: What it binds is not known.

Sequencing was performed with immunoSEQ multiplex PCR; in TCRdb, only in-frame clones are kept and a portion is missing. The data hold some 90,000 clones, with 80% to 95% observed a single time. The CDR3 length is 13 residues. Germline V gene data show CDR1 as KGHSH and CDR2 as LQKENI. Sequenced here: unstimulated CD8+ T cells sorted from spleen or lymph node cells, sampled before transplant. The J gene is TRBJ2-5, the V gene TRBV18; tentative D call: TRBD1 (5 bases). The J call is doubtful: the DNA matches TRBJ2-7 better. This TCR was sampled from a human donor who was the organ donor for an intestinal transplant. The CDR3 protein is CASSPTGSYEQYF. CDR3 nucleotides: TGTGCCAGCTCACCCACAGGTTCCTACGAGCAGTACTTC.